The 11 T cell receptor beta chains given below trace back to one sample, sequenced in a study of CD4 T cells in relation to SARS-CoV-2 and coronaviruses. Antigens for these TCRs are unknown. Libraries were prepared by immunoSEQ multiplex PCR; TCRdb keeps only in-frame clonotypes and omits some of them. The sample shows about 41,000 clones, approximately 86% of them seen only once. Sequencing was done on a sample of naive CD4+ T cells from PBMCs, cultured in vitro. As for subset: naive CD4+ T cells isolated by negative enrichment. Every receptor here comes from an adult with COVID-19.

The V call is TRBV7-2, the J call TRBJ2-7; D ambiguous. The V and J ends lost 5 bases and 0 bases respectively, with 11 bases between them. CDR3 length equals 14 residues. Per germline, CDR1 SGHTA and CDR2 FQGNSA. The CDR3 loop is CASSPTAASYEQYF. As DNA, the CDR3 is TGTGCCAGCAGCCCTACGGCGGCCTCCTACGAGCAGTACTTC. Using reference TRBV7-2 and TRBJ2-7 for the parts outside the CDR3, the full variable domain is GAGVSQSPSNKVTEKGKDVELRCDPISGHTALYWYRQSLGQGLEFLIYFQGNSAPDKSGLPSDRFSAERTGGSVSTLTIQRTQQEDSAVYLCASSPTAASYEQYFGPGTRLTVT.

The chain employs TRBV5-1 and TRBJ2-1; 7 positions agree with TRBD2. Germline assignment: CDR1 SGHRS and CDR2 YFSETQ. The CDR3 contains 16 residues. The V gene end was trimmed by 1 base and the J gene end by 0 bases; junction bases not matched to a gene: 4. CDR3 loop: CASSLRAGVSYNEQFF. The CDR3 DNA reads TGCGCCAGCAGCTTGCGGGCGGGAGTCTCCTACAATGAGCAGTTCTTC.

J is TRBJ1-1 and V is TRBV30; no reliable D call. Germline assignment: CDR1 GTSNPN and CDR2 SVGIG (reference sequence). Trimming pared 3 bases from V and 0 bases from J, leaving 5 bases between. The CDR3 extends over 12 amino acids. In DNA form, the CDR3 reads TGTGCCTGGAGCCCCTTGAACACTGAAGCTTTCTTT. Translating it yields CAWSPLNTEAFF.

The rearrangement uses TRBV7-9 and TRBJ1-1; D uncertain. V lost 5 bases and J 1 base, leaving 11 bases between the germline ends. Germline values: CDR1 SEHNR, CDR2 FQNEAQ (reference sequence). The CDR3 spans 14 residues. The CDR3 protein is CASSRRVPNTEAFF. In DNA, the CDR3 is TGTGCCAGCAGCCGACGGGTTCCGAACACTGAAGCTTTCTTT.

The chain employs TRBV6-6 and TRBJ1-6; unclear D gene. CDR1 and CDR2 (germline): MNHNY, SVGAGI (reference sequence). This CDR3 has 14 amino acids. Trimming pared 0 bases from V and 7 bases from J, leaving 7 bases between. CDR3 bases: TGTGCCAGCAGTTACTCGACGTCGAATTCACCCCTCCACTTT. Protein: CASSYSTSNSPLHF.

The chain carries TRBV5-4 and TRBJ2-3; TRBD1 agrees at 8 bases. This CDR3 has 12 residues. J gave up 9 bases and V 4 bases, and 4 bases lay outside the gene matches. Germline CDR1 is SGHNT and CDR2 is YYREEE (reference sequence). The CDR3 region is CASSAGTGTQYF. CDR3 nucleotide sequence: TGTGCCAGCAGCGCGGGGACAGGAACGCAGTATTTT.

V usage is TRBV2 and J usage is TRBJ2-2, with 10 bases lining up with TRBD2. This CDR3 has 15 residues. J gave up 5 bases and V 5 bases, and 5 bases lay outside the gene matches. Germline values: CDR1 SNHLY, CDR2 FYNNEI. In DNA, the CDR3 is TGTGCCAGCAGTTCGGCTAGCGGGAGAACCGGGGAGCTGTTTTTT. It encodes CASSSASGRTGELFF.

V and J are TRBV9 and TRBJ2-5; 8 nucleotides line up with TRBD1. CDR3 length: 16 residues. The germline gives CDR1 SGDLS, CDR2 YYNGEE. With V trimmed by 0 bases and J by 1 base, 5 bases remained unmatched. CDR3 in amino acids: CASSVGTGIIQETQYF. The CDR3 DNA is TGTGCCAGCAGCGTAGGGACAGGGATTATCCAAGAGACCCAGTACTTC.

The chain has TRBV3-1 (or the pseudogene TRBV3-2) and TRBJ2-5, with 15 bases aligning to TRBD2. Germline loops: CDR1 LGHDT, CDR2 YNNKEL (reference sequence). CDR3 length: 16 residues. J was trimmed by 5 bases and V by 5 bases; bases with no gene match: 6. CDR3 protein: CASSTWTSGRVETQYF. The CDR3 bases are TGTGCCAGCAGCACTTGGACTAGCGGGAGGGTCGAGACCCAGTACTTC.

The genes are TRBV15 and TRBJ2-1; D could derive from TRBD1 or TRBD2 (5 bases each). The V gene lost 3 bases and the J gene lost 8 bases, with 23 bases spanning the gap. The CDR3 totals 17 residues. Germline V gives CDR1 LNHNV, CDR2 YYDKDF (reference sequence). The CDR3 DNA is TGTGCCACCAGCAGTAGTTCCCGGGACCTCTATCGCGATGAGCAGTTCTTC. Amino acids: CATSSSSRDLYRDEQFF.

The chain couples TRBV2 to TRBJ1-6; perhaps TRBD1 as D (5 bases). The germline V and J ends were trimmed by 4 bases and 4 bases, with 5 bases remaining between them. Germline CDR1 is SNHLY and CDR2 is FYNNEI. The CDR3 length is 13 residues. The CDR3 bases are TGTGCCAGCAGTGCAGGGTATAATTCACCCCTCCACTTT. Amino acids: CASSAGYNSPLHF.